This T cell receptor beta chain was sequenced in a study of OX40 agonist ivuxolimab in advanced cancers. In the study overall: At doses from 0.01 to 10 mg/kg, patients were given intravenous ivuxolimab every 2 weeks. Earlier treatment with anti-PD-1, anti-PD-L1 or anti-CTLA-4 was permitted, and under 50% had received some. Findings of the study overall: Clones of CD4+ and CD8+ blood T cells grew by week 6 at doses of 0.1 to 3.0 mg/kg.

Points on this clone: Its antigen is undetermined.

The V end was cut by 4 bases, the J end by 0 bases, with 16 bases between. The germline gives CDR1 SGHVS, CDR2 FQNEAQ. The CDR3 consists of 17 residues. Clones were sequenced by immunoSEQ multiplex PCR, and TCRdb holds only the in-frame ones, with some missing. The sample shows approximately 89,000 clones, roughly 88% of them seen only once. Here the sequenced sample was CD4+ or CD8+ T cells sorted from blood, taken in a trial of the OX40 agonist ivuxolimab. This chain joins TRBV7-8 and TRBJ2-1; the D is unclear. The sequence was obtained from an adult with an advanced solid tumor such as melanoma, head and neck, liver or kidney cancer. Written as DNA, the CDR3 is TGTGCCAGCAGCTCGCCCTTCCTAGAACCCTCCTACAATGAGCAGTTCTTC. Encoded protein: CASSSPFLEPSYNEQFF.